Here is one TCR beta chain with its context. The antigen remains unidentified. PCR involved 60 Vbeta and 13 Jbeta primers. Assay used: immunoSEQ multiplex PCR; TCRdb lists only in-frame clones, some missing. The sample has 130,000 or so clones; 75% are singletons. The CDR3 totals 17 residues. Trimming removed 3 bases from V and 3 bases from J, with 18 bases in between. CDR1 is KGHSH and CDR2 is LQKENI in the germline V gene. This sample stems from a study of cytomegalovirus exposure and HLA in healthy donors. Study-wide findings and caveats: Some V segments could not be told apart, so they were left out, TRBV6-2 and TRBV6-3 among them. Most TCR sequences showed up rarely, but some public TCRs showed up in many donors. Upon later analysis, HLA-associated TCR beta chains proved more clonally expanded than other, equally common chains. The investigators catalogued some 160 TCR beta chains as cytomegalovirus-associated.

The J gene is TRBJ1-5, the V gene TRBV18, with a tentative D call TRBD1 (5 bases). Sequenced sample: PBMCs. This clonotype was sampled from a man aged 35 to 55 in good health and CMV-seronegative. CDR3 sequence reads: CASSPVRGGNDNQPQHF. For the CDR3, the DNA is TGTGCCAGCTCACCTGTTCGGGGGGGGAACGACAATCAGCCCCAGCATTTT.